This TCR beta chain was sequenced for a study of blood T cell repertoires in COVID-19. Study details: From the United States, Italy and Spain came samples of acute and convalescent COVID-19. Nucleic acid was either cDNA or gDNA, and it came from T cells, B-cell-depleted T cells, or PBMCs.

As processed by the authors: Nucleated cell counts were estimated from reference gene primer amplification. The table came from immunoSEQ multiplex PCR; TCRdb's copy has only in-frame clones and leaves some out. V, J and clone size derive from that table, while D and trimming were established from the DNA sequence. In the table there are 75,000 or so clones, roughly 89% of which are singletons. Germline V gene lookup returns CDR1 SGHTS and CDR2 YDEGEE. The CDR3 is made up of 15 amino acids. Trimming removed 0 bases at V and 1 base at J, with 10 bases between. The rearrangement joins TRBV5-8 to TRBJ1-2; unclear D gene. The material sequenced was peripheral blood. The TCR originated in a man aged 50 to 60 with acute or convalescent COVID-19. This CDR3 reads CASSLGQFFNYGYTF. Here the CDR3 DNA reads TGTGCCAGCAGCTTGGGGCAGTTTTTTAACTATGGCTACACCTTC.